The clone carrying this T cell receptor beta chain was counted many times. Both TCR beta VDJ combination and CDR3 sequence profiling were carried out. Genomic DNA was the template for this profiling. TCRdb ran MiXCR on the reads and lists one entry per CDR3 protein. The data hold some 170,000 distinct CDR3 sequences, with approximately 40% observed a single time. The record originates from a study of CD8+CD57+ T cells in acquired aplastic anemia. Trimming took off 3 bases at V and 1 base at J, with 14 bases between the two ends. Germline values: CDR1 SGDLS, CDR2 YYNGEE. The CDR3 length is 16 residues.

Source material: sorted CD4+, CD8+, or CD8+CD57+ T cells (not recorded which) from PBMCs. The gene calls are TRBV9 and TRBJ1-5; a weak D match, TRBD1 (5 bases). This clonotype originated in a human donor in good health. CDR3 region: CASSAGVAPSNQPQHF. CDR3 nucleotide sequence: TGTGCCAGCAGCGCGGGGGTCGCGCCAAGCAATCAGCCCCAGCATTTT.